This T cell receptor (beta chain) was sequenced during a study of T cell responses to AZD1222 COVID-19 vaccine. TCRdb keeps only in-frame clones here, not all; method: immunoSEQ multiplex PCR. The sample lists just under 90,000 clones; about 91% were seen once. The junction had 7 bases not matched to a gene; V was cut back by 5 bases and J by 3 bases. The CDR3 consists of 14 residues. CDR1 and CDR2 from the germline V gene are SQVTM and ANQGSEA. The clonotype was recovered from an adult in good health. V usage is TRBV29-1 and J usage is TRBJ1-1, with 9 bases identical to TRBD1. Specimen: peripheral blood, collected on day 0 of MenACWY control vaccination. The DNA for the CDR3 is TGCAGCGTTTTAAAGACAGGGGGGGACACTGAAGCTTTCTTT. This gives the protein CSVLKTGGDTEAFF.